The table lists the clone carrying this T cell receptor (beta chain) with a few counts. The antigen is not known. These data are taken from a study of early T cells in non-severe SARS-CoV-2 infection. Study results and limitations: The matching step, a VDJdb search, favored anti-spike CD8 responses and missed private and CD4 specificities.

Unique molecular identifier tags were affixed to discrete cDNA molecules. Via MiXCR, TCRdb re-called the 5' RACE reads, giving one row per CDR3 protein. The profile shows about 50,000 distinct CDR3 sequences, roughly 8% of them singletons. The receptor's source is an adult who was a healthcare worker with PCR-confirmed SARS-CoV-2 infection or an uninfected control (not recorded which). The sample consisted of whole blood.

The CDR3 here is CASSLATGNTIYF. The CDR3 DNA follows: TGTGCCAGCAGCTTAGCGACGGGAAACACCATATATTTT. The chain recombines TRBV7-8 with TRBJ1-3; D call uncertain. The germline V gene has CDR1 SGHVS and CDR2 FQNEAQ. V was cut by 0 bases and J by 4 bases, with 4 bases left in between. The CDR3 loop spans 13 amino acids.